The 2 T cell receptor beta chains presented below share a single source sample, sequenced in a study of beta chain features in type 1 diabetes. All of the isolated RNA was reverse transcribed, so expressed TCRB transcripts were sequenced. Using immunoSEQ multiplex PCR, the repertoire was profiled, and TCRdb retains in-frame clones only, with some absent. The sample carries some 300,000 clones, 8% recorded once. The source material was central memory CD4+ T cells from blood. The receptors here all came from a woman aged 18-35 years in good health.

This clone came up a few times. The rearrangement uses TRBV9 and TRBJ1-5; weak D call: TRBD1 (5 bases). Germline V gene sequence: CDR1 SGDLS, CDR2 YYNGEE. Trimming stripped 4 bases from V and 5 bases from J, with 13 bases between. The CDR3 runs 14 residues. The CDR3 region is CASSPSGLYQPQHF. The CDR3 bases are TGTGCCAGCAGCCCCTCAGGGTTGTATCAGCCCCAGCATTTT.

The gene calls are TRBV13 and TRBJ1-2; perhaps TRBD1 as D (6 bases). This CDR3 comprises 13 residues. Germline V gene sequence: CDR1 PRHDT, CDR2 FYEKMQ (reference sequence). V was cut by 5 bases and J by 8 bases, with 15 bases left in between. The CDR3 loop is CASSQGHSGGYTF. The CDR3 DNA reads TGTGCCAGCAGCCAGGGACATTCTGGAGGCTACACCTTC.